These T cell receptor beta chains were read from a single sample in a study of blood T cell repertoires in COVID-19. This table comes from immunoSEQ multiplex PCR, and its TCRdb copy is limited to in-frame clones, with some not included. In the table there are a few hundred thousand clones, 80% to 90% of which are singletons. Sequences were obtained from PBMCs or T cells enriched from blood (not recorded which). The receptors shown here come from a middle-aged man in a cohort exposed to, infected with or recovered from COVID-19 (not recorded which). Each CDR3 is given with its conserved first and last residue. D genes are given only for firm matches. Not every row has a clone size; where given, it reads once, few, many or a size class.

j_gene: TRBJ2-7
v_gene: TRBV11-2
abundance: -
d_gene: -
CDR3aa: CASSSTAGLRGSEQYF
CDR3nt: TGTGCCAGCAGCTCCACTGCGGGACTCCGTGGCTCCGAGCAGTACTTC

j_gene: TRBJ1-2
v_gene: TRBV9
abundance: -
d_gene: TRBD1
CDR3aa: CASSADRGYGYTF
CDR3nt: TGTGCCAGCAGCGCCGACAGGGGATATGGCTACACCTTC

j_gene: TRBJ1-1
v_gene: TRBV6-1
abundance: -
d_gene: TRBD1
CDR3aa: CASSEHRGATEAFF
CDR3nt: TGTGCCAGCAGTGAGCACAGGGGGGCCACTGAAGCTTTCTTT

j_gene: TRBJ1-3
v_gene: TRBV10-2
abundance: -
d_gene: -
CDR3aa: CASSDRVYGNTIYF
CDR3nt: TGCGCCAGCAGTGACAGGGTGTATGGAAACACCATATATTTT

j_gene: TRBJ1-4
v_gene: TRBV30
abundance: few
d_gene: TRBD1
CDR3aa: CAWRYRDSRWEKLFF
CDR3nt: TGTGCCTGGAGGTACCGGGACAGCCGGTGGGAAAAACTGTTTTTT

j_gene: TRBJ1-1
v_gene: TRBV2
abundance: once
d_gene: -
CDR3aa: CASSVTEFNTEAFF
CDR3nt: TGTGCCAGCAGCGTGACAGAATTTAACACTGAAGCTTTCTTT

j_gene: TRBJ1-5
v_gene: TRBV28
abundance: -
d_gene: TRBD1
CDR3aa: CASSLPTGTAGGNQPQHF
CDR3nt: TGTGCCAGCAGTTTACCTACAGGGACAGCGGGAGGCAATCAGCCCCAGCATTTT

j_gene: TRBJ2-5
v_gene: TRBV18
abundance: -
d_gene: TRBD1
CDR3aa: CASSPRGQGEKETQYF
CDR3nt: TGTGCCAGCTCACCTAGGGGACAGGGCGAAAAAGAGACCCAGTACTTC

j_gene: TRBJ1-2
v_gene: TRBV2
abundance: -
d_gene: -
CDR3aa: CASRDSGSVRGYTF
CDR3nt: TGTGCCAGCAGGGACTCTGGGAGTGTGAGGGGCTACACCTTC

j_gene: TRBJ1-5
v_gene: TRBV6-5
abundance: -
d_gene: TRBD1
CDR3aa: CASSITGGKNQPQHF
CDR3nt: TGTGCCAGCAGCATCACAGGGGGAAAGAATCAGCCCCAGCATTTT

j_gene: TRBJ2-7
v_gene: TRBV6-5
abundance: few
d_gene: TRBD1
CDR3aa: CASSRDRSYEQYF
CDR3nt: TGTGCCAGCAGTCGGGACAGATCCTACGAGCAGTACTTC

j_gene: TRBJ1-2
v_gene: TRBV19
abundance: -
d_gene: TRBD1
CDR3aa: CASRMVGQGQGYGYTF
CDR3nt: TGTGCCAGTAGGATGGTCGGACAGGGCCAAGGTTATGGCTACACCTTC

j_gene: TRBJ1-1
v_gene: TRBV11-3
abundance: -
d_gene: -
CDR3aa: CASSFLSGGEAFF
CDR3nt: TGTGCCAGCAGCTTCCTAAGCGGTGGTGAAGCTTTCTTT

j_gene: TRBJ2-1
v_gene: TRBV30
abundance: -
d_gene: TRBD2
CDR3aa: CAWSVLAGAFNEQFF
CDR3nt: TGTGCCTGGAGTGTGCTAGCGGGAGCCTTCAATGAGCAGTTCTTC

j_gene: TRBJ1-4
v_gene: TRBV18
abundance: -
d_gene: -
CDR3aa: CASSPIAGEKLFF
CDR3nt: TGTGCCAGCTCCCCCATTGCCGGTGAAAAACTGTTTTTT

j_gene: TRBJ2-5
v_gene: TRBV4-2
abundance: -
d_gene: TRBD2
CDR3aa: CASSQTRGGGETQYF
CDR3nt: TGTGCCAGCAGCCAAACACGCGGGGGGGGAGAGACCCAGTACTTC

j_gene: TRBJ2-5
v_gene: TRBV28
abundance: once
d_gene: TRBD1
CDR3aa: CASSFVRGLETQYF
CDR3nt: TGTGCCAGCAGTTTCGTCAGGGGGCTGGAGACCCAGTACTTC

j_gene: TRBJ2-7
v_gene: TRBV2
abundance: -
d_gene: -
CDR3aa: CASSDMGEAGEQYF
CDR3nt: TGTGCCAGCAGTGACATGGGGGAGGCTGGCGAGCAGTACTTC

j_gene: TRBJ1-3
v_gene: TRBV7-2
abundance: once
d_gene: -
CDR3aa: CASSLGAGNTIYF
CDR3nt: TGTGCCAGCAGCTTAGGAGCCGGAAACACCATATATTTT

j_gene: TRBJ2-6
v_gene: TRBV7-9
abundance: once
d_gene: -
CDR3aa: CASSLAKQVSTSGANVLTF
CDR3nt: TGTGCCAGCAGCTTAGCAAAACAGGTATCGACTTCTGGGGCCAACGTCCTGACTTTC

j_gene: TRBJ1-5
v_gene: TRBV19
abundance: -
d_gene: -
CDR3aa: CASSSQGGIDQPQHF
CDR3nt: TGTGCCAGTAGTTCGCAGGGAGGAATAGATCAGCCCCAGCATTTT

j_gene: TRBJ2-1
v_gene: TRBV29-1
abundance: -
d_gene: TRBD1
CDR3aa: CSAGTGTGEQFF
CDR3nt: TGCAGCGCAGGGACAGGGACAGGTGAGCAGTTCTTC

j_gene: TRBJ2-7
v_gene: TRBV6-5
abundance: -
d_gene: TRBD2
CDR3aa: CASSIAGGKEQYF
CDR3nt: TGTGCCAGCAGTATAGCGGGAGGGAAAGAGCAGTACTTC

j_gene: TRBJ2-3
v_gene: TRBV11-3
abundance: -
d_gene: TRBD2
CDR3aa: CASSLDIGITSVPSYTQYF
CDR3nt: TGTGCCAGCAGCTTAGATATAGGGATCACTAGCGTACCGTCTTATACGCAGTATTTT

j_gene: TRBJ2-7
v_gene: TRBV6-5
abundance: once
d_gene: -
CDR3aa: CASRPGPGVSEQYF
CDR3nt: TGTGCCAGCAGGCCGGGACCGGGGGTGAGCGAGCAGTACTTC

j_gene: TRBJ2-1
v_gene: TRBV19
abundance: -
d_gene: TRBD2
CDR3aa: CASSKAGGPDEQFF
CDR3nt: TGTGCCAGTAGCAAAGCGGGAGGGCCGGATGAGCAGTTCTTC

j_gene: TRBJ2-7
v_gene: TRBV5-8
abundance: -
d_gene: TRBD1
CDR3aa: CASRTGTGKYYEQYF
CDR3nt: TGTGCCAGCAGAACCGGGACAGGGAAATACTACGAGCAGTACTTC

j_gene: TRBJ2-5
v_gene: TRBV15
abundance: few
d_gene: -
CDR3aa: CATSARLHRVETQYF
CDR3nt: TGTGCCACCAGCGCGCGTCTTCACAGGGTAGAGACCCAGTACTTC

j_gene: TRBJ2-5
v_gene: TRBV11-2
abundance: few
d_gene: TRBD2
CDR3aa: CASSLGALAGEGETQYF
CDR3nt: TGTGCCAGCAGCTTAGGAGCACTAGCGGGAGAAGGAGAGACCCAGTACTTC

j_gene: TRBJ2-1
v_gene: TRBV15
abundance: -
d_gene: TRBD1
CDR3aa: CATSGDRGRYNEQFF
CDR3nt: TGTGCCACCAGCGGAGACAGGGGGCGCTACAATGAGCAGTTCTTC

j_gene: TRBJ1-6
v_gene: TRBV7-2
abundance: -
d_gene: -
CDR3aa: CASSAGRGSYNSPLHF
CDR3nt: TGTGCCAGCAGCGCCGGTCGGGGCTCCTATAATTCACCCCTCCACTTT

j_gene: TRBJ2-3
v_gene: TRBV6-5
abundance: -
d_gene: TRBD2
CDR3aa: CASRRLAEITDTQYF
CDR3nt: TGTGCCAGCAGAAGACTAGCGGAGATCACAGATACGCAGTATTTT

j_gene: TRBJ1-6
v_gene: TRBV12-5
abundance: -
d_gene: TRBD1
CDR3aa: CASAPPGQGYSPLHF
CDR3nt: TGTGCTAGTGCCCCTCCGGGACAGGGCTATTCACCCCTCCACTTT

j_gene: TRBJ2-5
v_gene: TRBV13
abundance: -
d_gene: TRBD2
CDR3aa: CASRREGSQETQYF
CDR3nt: TGTGCCAGCAGAAGGGAGGGATCCCAAGAGACCCAGTACTTC

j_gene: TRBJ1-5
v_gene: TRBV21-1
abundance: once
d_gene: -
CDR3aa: CASSAQQGSGAYSNQPQHF
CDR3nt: TGTGCCAGCAGCGCCCAACAGGGAAGTGGGGCTTATAGCAATCAGCCCCAGCATTTT

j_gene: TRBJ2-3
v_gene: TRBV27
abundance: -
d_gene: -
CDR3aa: CASSFWKTLGGAGTDTQYF
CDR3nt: TGTGCCAGCAGTTTCTGGAAAACCCTAGGGGGGGCCGGCACAGATACGCAGTATTTT

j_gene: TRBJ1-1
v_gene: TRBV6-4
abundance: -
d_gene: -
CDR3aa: CASSDSSGPNTEAFF
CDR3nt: TGTGCCAGCAGTGACTCCAGTGGTCCGAACACTGAAGCTTTCTTT

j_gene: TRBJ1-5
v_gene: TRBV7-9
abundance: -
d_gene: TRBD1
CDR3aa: CASSATGEHQPQHF
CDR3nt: TGTGCCAGCAGCGCTACAGGGGAACATCAGCCCCAGCATTTT

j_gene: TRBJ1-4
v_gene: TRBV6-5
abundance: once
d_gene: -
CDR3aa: CASSLRGTNEKLFF
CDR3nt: TGTGCCAGCAGTCTCAGGGGTACTAATGAAAAACTGTTTTTT

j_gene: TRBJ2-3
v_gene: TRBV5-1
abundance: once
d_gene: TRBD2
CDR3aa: CASSLGAGGGDTQYF
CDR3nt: TGCGCCAGCAGCTTAGGAGCGGGAGGTGGAGATACGCAGTATTTT

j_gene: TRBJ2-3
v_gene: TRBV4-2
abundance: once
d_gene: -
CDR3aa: CASSQVGRGYTDTQYF
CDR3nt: TGTGCCAGCAGCCAAGTAGGGCGGGGTTACACAGATACGCAGTATTTT